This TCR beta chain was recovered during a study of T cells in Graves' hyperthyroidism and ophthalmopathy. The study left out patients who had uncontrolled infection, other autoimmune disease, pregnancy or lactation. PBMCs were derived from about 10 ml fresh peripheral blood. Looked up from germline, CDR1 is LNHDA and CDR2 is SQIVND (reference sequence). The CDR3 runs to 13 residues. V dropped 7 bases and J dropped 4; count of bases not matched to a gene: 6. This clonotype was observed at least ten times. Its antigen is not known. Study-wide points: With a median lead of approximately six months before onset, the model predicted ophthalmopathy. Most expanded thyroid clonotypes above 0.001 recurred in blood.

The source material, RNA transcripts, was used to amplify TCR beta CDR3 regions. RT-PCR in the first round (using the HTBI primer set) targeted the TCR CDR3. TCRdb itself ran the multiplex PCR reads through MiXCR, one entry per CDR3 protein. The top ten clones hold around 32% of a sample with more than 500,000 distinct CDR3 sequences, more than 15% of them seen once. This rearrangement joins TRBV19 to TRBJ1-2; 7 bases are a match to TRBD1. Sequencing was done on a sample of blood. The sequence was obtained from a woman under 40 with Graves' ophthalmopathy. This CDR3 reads CASIGQATYGYTF. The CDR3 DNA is TGTGCCAGTATTGGACAGGCGACCTATGGCTACACCTTC.